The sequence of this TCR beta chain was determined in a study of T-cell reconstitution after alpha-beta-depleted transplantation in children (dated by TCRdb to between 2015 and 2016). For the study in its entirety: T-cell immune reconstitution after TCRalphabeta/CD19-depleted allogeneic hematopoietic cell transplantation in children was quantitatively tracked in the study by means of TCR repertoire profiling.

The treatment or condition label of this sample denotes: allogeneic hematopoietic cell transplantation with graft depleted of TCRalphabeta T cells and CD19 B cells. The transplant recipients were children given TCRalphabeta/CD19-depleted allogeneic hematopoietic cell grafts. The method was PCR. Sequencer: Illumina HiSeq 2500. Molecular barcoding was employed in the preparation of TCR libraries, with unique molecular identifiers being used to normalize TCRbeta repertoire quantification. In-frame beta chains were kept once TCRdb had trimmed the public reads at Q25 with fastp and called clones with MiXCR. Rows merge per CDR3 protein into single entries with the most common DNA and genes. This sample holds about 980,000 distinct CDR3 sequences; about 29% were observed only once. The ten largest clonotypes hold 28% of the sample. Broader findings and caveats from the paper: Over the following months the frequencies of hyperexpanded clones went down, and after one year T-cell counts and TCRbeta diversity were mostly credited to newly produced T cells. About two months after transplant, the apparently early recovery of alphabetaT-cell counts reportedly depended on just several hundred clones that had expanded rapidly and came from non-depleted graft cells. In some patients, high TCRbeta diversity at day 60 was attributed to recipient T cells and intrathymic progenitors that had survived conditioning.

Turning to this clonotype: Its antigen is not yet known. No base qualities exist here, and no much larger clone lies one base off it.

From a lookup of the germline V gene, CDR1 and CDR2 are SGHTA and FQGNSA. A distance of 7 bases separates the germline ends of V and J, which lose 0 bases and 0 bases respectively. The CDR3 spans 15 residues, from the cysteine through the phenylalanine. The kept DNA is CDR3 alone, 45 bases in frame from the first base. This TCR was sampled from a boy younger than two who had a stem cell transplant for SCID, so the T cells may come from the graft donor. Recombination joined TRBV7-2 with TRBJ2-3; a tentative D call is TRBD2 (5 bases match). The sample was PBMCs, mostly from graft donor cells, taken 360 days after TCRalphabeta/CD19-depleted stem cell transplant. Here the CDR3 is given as CASSLALASTDTQYF. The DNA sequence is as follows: TGTGCCAGCAGCTTAGCTCTAGCTAGCACAGATACGCAGTATTTT. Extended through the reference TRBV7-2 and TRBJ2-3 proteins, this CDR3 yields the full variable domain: GAGVSQSPSNKVTEKGKDVELRCDPISGHTALYWYRQSLGQGLEFLIYFQGNSAPDKSGLPSDRFSAERTGGSVSTLTIQRTQQEDSAVYLCASSLALASTDTQYFGPGTRLTVL.